The 17 T cell receptor beta chains given below trace back to one sample, sequenced in a study of CD8 T cells in ankylosing spondylitis. TCRdb recomputed calls from the 5' RACE reads with MiXCR, one row per CDR3 protein. The sample shows 200,000 or so distinct CDR3 sequences, 10% to 15% of them seen only once. The sequenced material came from blood, either unsorted or a sorted T cell fraction (not recorded which). The receptors come from a female donor with ankylosing spondylitis or in good health (not recorded which).

There are a few counts of this clonotype. The rearrangement joins TRBV20-1 to TRBJ2-5; D is undetermined. This CDR3 has 12 amino acids. The V and J ends lost 0 bases and 7 bases respectively, with 9 bases between them. Germline-derived CDR1 and CDR2 are DFQATT and SNEGSKA (reference sequence). In DNA, the CDR3 is TGCAGTGCTAGAGACCGTCCGGGGACCCAGTACTTC. Amino acids: CSARDRPGTQYF.

The V gene is TRBV5-1, the J gene TRBJ2-7; D is unclear. Deletions cut 0 bases from V and 3 bases from J, with 16 bases between. The germline V gene has CDR1 SGHRS and CDR2 YFSETQ. This CDR3 has 16 amino acids. CDR3: CASSLEGVSSGYEQYF. The CDR3 region has the DNA TGCGCCAGCAGCTTGGAGGGCGTCTCGTCGGGCTACGAGCAGTACTTC.

This clonotype was observed at least ten times. The genes are TRBV6-5 and TRBJ1-1, with a tentative D call TRBD1 (5 bases). CDR3 length: 12 residues. The germline gives CDR1 MNHEY, CDR2 SVGAGI. V was cut by 4 bases and J by 7 bases, with 10 bases left in between. The CDR3 is CASSSQGYEAFF. For the CDR3, the DNA is TGTGCCAGCAGTTCCCAGGGTTATGAAGCTTTCTTT.

The genes are TRBV9 and TRBJ2-7, with TRBD2 identical over 7 bases. The CDR3 consists of 14 residues. CDR1 and CDR2 (germline): SGDLS, YYNGEE. The J segment lost 1 base and the V segment lost 2 bases, leaving 3 bases of the junction unmatched. The CDR3 sequence: CASSVNGGSYEQYF. The DNA for the CDR3 is TGTGCCAGCAGCGTGAACGGGGGGTCCTACGAGCAGTACTTC.

This clonotype has ten or more counts. The chain uses TRBV5-1 and TRBJ1-3; D is unclear. CDR1 SGHRS and CDR2 YFSETQ come from the germline V gene. The CDR3 has 14 residues. The V gene lost 2 bases and the J gene lost 5 bases, with 11 bases spanning the gap. This CDR3 is CASSFIGERNTIYF. The CDR3, as DNA: TGCGCCAGCAGCTTCATCGGGGAAAGAAACACCATATATTTT.

Ten or more counts support this clonotype. The chain uses TRBV20-1 and TRBJ2-3; the D is unclear. This CDR3 is 14 amino acids long. The germline gives CDR1 DFQATT, CDR2 SNEGSKA (reference sequence). Trimming shortened V by 1 base and J by 0 bases, and 8 bases separated the two germline ends. The chain's CDR3 is CSARGMTSTDTQYF. DNA for the CDR3: TGCAGTGCTAGAGGCATGACTAGCACAGATACGCAGTATTTT.

This clonotype was seen ten or more times. The rearrangement uses TRBV20-1 and TRBJ2-1; 16 nucleotides match TRBD2. Losses at the gene ends were 2 bases for V and 4 bases for J; bases not matched to a gene: 8. From germline, CDR1 is DFQATT and CDR2 SNEGSKA (reference sequence). This CDR3 is 18 amino acids long. The CDR3 region is CSARLGTSGRAMYNEQFF. CDR3 coding DNA: TGCAGTGCTAGATTGGGGACTAGCGGGAGGGCTATGTACAATGAGCAGTTCTTC.

This clonotype showed up many times. V and J are TRBV3-1 and TRBJ2-1, with 7 bases aligning to TRBD2. Germline assignment: CDR1 LGHDT and CDR2 YNNKEL (reference sequence). This CDR3 comprises 16 residues. V trimming: 3 bases; J trimming: 7 bases; junction bases outside the gene matches: 12. The CDR3 sequence: CASSQVGGSTRNEQFF. The CDR3 coding sequence is TGTGCCAGCAGCCAGGTAGGCGGGAGTACGAGGAATGAGCAGTTCTTC.

V gene TRBV15 combines with J gene TRBJ2-4; a possible D gene is TRBD1 (7 bases). Germline V gene lookup returns CDR1 LNHNV and CDR2 YYDKDF (reference sequence). The ends were cut back, 2 bases at V and 7 bases at J, with 12 bases in the middle. CDR3 length equals 14 residues. The CDR3 DNA reads as TGTGCCACCAGCAGACGGGACAGCGGGAACATTCAGTACTTC. Its protein is CATSRRDSGNIQYF.

The chain joins TRBV7-2 to TRBJ2-7, with TRBD2 identical over 9 bases. The CDR3 spans 14 residues. Losses at the gene ends were 2 bases for V and 6 bases for J; bases not matched to a gene: 5. Germline V CDR1 and CDR2: SGHTA, FQGNSA. Here the CDR3 DNA reads TGTGCCAGCAGCTTAAGCGGGAGGACTCCCGAGCAGTACTTC. Translation: CASSLSGRTPEQYF.

This clonotype has at least ten counts. The V and J genes are TRBV5-1 and TRBJ1-1; D uncertain. The germline V gene encodes CDR1 SGHRS and CDR2 YFSETQ. V was trimmed by 0 bases and J by 0 bases, leaving 9 bases between them. This CDR3 spans 15 amino acids. CDR3 DNA: TGCGCCAGCAGCTTGGGGTCAGACCTGAACACTGAAGCTTTCTTT. It is translated as CASSLGSDLNTEAFF. The whole variable domain, remainder taken from reference TRBV5-1 and TRBJ1-1, is KAGVTQTPRYLIKTRGQQVTLSCSPISGHRSVSWYQQTPGQGLQFLFEYFSETQRNKGNFPGRFSGRQFSNSRSEMNVSTLELGDSALYLCASSLGSDLNTEAFFGQGTRLTVV.

The chain joins TRBV10-3 to TRBJ2-1, with 8 bases fitting TRBD2. Germline CDR1 ENHRY, CDR2 SYGVKD. This CDR3 is 15 amino acids long. Trimming removed 6 bases from V and 0 bases from J; junction bases left unmatched: 4. The CDR3: CAIRTGGGSYNEQFF. As DNA, the CDR3 is TGTGCCATCAGGACCGGGGGGGGCTCCTACAATGAGCAGTTCTTC.

This clonotype was recorded at least ten times. The chain employs TRBV6-1 and TRBJ2-1, with 7 bases lining up with TRBD2. The germline V gene encodes CDR1 MNHNS and CDR2 SASEGT. After removal of 7 bases from V and 5 bases from J, the junction contained 11 bases not matched to a gene. The CDR3 is 15 residues long. CDR3 protein: CASTDWGGRNNEQFF. As DNA, the CDR3 is TGTGCCAGCACCGATTGGGGAGGGAGGAACAATGAGCAGTTCTTC.

The table lists this clonotype with many counts. The chain couples TRBV27 to TRBJ1-1; D may be TRBD1 (6 bases). V was pared by 0 bases and J by 2 bases, with 19 bases between. The germline CDR1 and CDR2 sequences are MNHEY and SMNVEV (reference sequence). The CDR3 length is 18 residues. CDR3 loop: CASSLSLRTQGKNTEAFF. DNA for the CDR3: TGTGCCAGCAGTTTATCCCTCCGGACCCAGGGGAAAAACACTGAAGCTTTCTTT.

This clonotype occurred many times. The V and J genes are TRBV7-2 and TRBJ2-3; 10 bases agree with TRBD2. Germline V gives CDR1 SGHTA, CDR2 FQGNSA. The CDR3 loop spans 17 amino acids. J lost 2 bases, V lost 5 bases, and 10 bases had no gene match. Written as DNA, the CDR3 is TGTGCCAGCAGCATAGTTGCCGGGACTAGCGCCACAGATACGCAGTATTTT. It yields the protein CASSIVAGTSATDTQYF.

For this clonotype: It may be a read error: a sequence one base away is much more abundant. This chain uses TRBV6-5 with TRBJ2-3, with D tentatively TRBD1 or TRBD2 (5 bases each). This CDR3 spans 16 amino acids. The germline V gene encodes CDR1 MNHEY and CDR2 SVGAGI. The CDR3 region has the DNA TGTGCCAGAAGTTACTTTAGTCGAGGGGGCACAGATACGCAGTATTTT. Translation: CARSYFSRGGTDTQYF.

This chain joins TRBV19 and TRBJ1-2, with D uncertain. Germline CDR1 and CDR2: LNHDA and SQIVND (reference sequence). The V end was cut by 1 base, the J end by 6 bases, with 9 bases between. This CDR3 spans 13 amino acids. This CDR3 is CASSIGSGDGYTF. DNA for the CDR3: TGTGCCAGTAGTATAGGCTCTGGAGATGGCTACACCTTC.